The 19 T cell receptor beta chains below come from one sample, sequenced in a study of T-cell reconstitution after alpha-beta-depleted transplantation in children. Library preparation (for TCRbeta) was performed with unique molecular identifiers. TCRdb re-called the PCR reads through MiXCR, storing one row per CDR3 protein. The repertoire holds some 840,000 distinct CDR3 sequences, with roughly 15% as singletons. The source was PBMCs, mostly from graft donor cells, collected 360 days after TCRalphabeta/CD19-depleted stem cell transplant. Receptors originate from a male patient under 18 who had a stem cell transplant for acute lymphoblastic leukemia, so the T cells may come from the graft donor.

This clonotype showed up just a few times. V usage is TRBV7-9 and J usage is TRBJ1-2, with D unresolved. This CDR3 region has 14 residues. In germline, CDR1 is SEHNR, CDR2 FQNEAQ (reference sequence). With 1 base removed from V and 4 bases from J, the gap between germline ends came to 10 bases. The CDR3 loop reads CASSLGAEAYGYTF. Written as DNA, the CDR3 is TGTGCCAGCAGCTTAGGGGCAGAAGCCTATGGCTACACCTTC.

The V gene is TRBV27, the J gene TRBJ2-6; no reliable D call. This CDR3 comprises 14 residues. CDR1 and CDR2 from the germline V gene are MNHEY and SMNVEV (reference sequence). V dropped 4 bases and J dropped 2 bases, with 6 bases sitting between them. The CDR3: CASSWSAGANVLTF. CDR3 coding DNA: TGTGCCAGCAGTTGGAGCGCTGGGGCCAACGTCCTGACTTTC.

On this clonotype itself: One junction end does not reproduce the germline sequence, and a read error may be involved. The CDR3 spells CASSYFDEQFF. CDR3 in DNA: TGTGCCAGCAGCTACTTCGATGAGCAGTTCTTC. The V gene is TRBV6-5, the J gene TRBJ2-1; no definite D call. From germline, CDR1 is MNHEY and CDR2 SVGAGI. This CDR3 contains 11 residues.

This clonotype showed up just a few times. This chain connects TRBV7-6 to TRBJ2-1; 9 bases line up with TRBD2. Germline V gene sequence: CDR1 SGHVS, CDR2 FNYEAQ. J gave up 0 bases and V 1 base, and 4 bases lay outside the gene matches. The CDR3 consists of 17 residues. The CDR3, as DNA: TGTGCCAGCAGCTTAGTAGCGGGAGCTACCTCCTACAATGAGCAGTTCTTC. This sequence encodes CASSLVAGATSYNEQFF.

This clonotype was counted between two and nine times. This CDR3 is CASSTLGSHTDTQYF. As DNA, the CDR3 is TGTGCCAGCAGTACGCTAGGCTCACACACAGATACGCAGTATTTT. V and J are TRBV12-3 or TRBV12-4 and TRBJ2-3; D gene unclear. The germline V and J ends were trimmed by 5 bases and 2 bases, with 14 bases remaining between them. The CDR3 spans 15 residues.

This clonotype occurred a few times. The V call is TRBV5-1, the J call TRBJ1-4; D is possibly TRBD1 (5 bases). Trimming took 5 bases from V and 7 from J, leaving 6 bases between them. The CDR3 extends over 11 amino acids. Germline V gene sequence: CDR1 SGHRS, CDR2 YFSETQ. The CDR3 region has the DNA TGCGCCAGCAGGCAGGGTGAAAAACTGTTTTTT. Translation gives CASRQGEKLFF.

This clonotype showed up many times. This chain links TRBV29-1 with TRBJ2-1, with D possibly TRBD2 on 7 matching bases. Trimming stripped 6 bases from V and 6 bases from J, with 18 bases between. Per germline, CDR1 SQVTM and CDR2 ANQGSEA. CDR3 size: 14 residues. The CDR3: CSVEGGTRFNEQFF. The CDR3 DNA follows: TGCAGCGTCGAGGGGGGGACGCGTTTCAATGAGCAGTTCTTC.

There are a few counts of this clonotype. CDR3 sequence reads: CASSSGTARYEQYF. The CDR3 region has the DNA TGTGCCAGCAGCTCCGGGACGGCGCGTTACGAGCAGTACTTC. V and J are TRBV7-9 and TRBJ2-7; TRBD1 or TRBD2 may be the D gene (5 bases each). This CDR3 has 14 residues. V was pared by 4 bases and J by 4 bases, with 14 bases between. Germline lookup yields CDR1 SEHNR and CDR2 FQNEAQ (reference sequence).

There are a few counts of this clonotype. V usage is TRBV7-2 and J usage is TRBJ1-1; weak D call: TRBD1 (6 bases). Trimming shortened V by 1 base and J by 11 bases, and 14 bases separated the two germline ends. In germline, CDR1 is SGHTA, CDR2 FQGNSA. The CDR3 sequence is 13 residues long. For the CDR3, the DNA is TGTGCCAGCAGCTTAGGACAGGTTCTTCGGGCTTTCTTT. This gives the protein CASSLGQVLRAFF.

The chain has TRBV12-3 or TRBV12-4 and TRBJ1-1; D is unresolved. Trimming removed 1 base from V and 4 bases from J, with 13 bases in between. The CDR3 consists of 15 residues. The CDR3, as DNA: TGTGCCAGCAGTTTAGAGACGGCTATTAGCACTGAAGCTTTCTTT. Translating gives CASSLETAISTEAFF.

In its sample, this clonotype was seen a few times. This chain links TRBV9 with TRBJ2-1; 12 nucleotides align to TRBD2. V trimming: 2 bases; J trimming: 13 bases; junction bases outside the gene matches: 10. The CDR3 is 15 amino acids. The V gene's germline CDR1 is SGDLS and CDR2 YYNGEE. The CDR3 loop is CASSVGLAGSGLQFF. The CDR3 DNA reads TGTGCCAGCAGCGTCGGACTAGCGGGATCGGGGCTTCAGTTCTTC.

A note on this clonotype: One junction end disagrees with the germline gene, perhaps due to a read error. V gene TRBV6-2 or TRBV6-3 combines with J gene TRBJ2-3; a weak D match, TRBD1 (6 bases). From germline, CDR1 is MNHEY and CDR2 SVGEGT. This CDR3 contains 14 residues. As DNA, the CDR3 is TGTGCCAGCAGTTACTCAGTTGGGGGCGGAGAGCGACTTTTT. Protein product: CASSYSVGGGERLF.

Only a few counts were recorded for this clonotype. This sequence joins TRBV5-1 and TRBJ2-5; TRBD2 might be the D (6 bases). V dropped 2 bases and J dropped 5 bases, with 13 bases sitting between them. Germline V gene lookup returns CDR1 SGHRS and CDR2 YFSETQ. CDR3 length: 14 residues. CDR3 DNA: TGCGCCAGCAGCTTTAGCGGAGCGGTCGAGACCCAGTACTTC. It is translated as CASSFSGAVETQYF.

The rearrangement uses TRBV15 and TRBJ2-7; TRBD2 agrees at 12 bases. Germline loops: CDR1 LNHNV, CDR2 YYDKDF (reference sequence). This CDR3 is 18 amino acids long. V lost 2 bases, J lost 1 base, and 9 bases stayed unmatched. The CDR3 is CATSRLRTSGTGSYEQYF. CDR3 nucleotide sequence: TGTGCCACCAGCAGACTTCGGACTAGCGGGACGGGGTCCTACGAGCAGTACTTC.

This clonotype was observed many times. The chain couples TRBV15 to TRBJ2-7; either TRBD1 or TRBD2 may fit D (5 bases each). Germline values: CDR1 LNHNV, CDR2 YYDKDF (reference sequence). Trimming left V 0 bases short and J 5 bases short, with 35 bases between. The CDR3 is 22 residues long. CDR3 loop: CATSRDDIRDVYRSLGWHEQYF. DNA for the CDR3: TGTGCCACCAGCAGAGATGATATACGGGACGTCTATCGGAGCTTAGGGTGGCACGAGCAGTACTTC.

The chain carries TRBV7-9 and TRBJ2-3; 10 bases map to TRBD1. This CDR3 contains 16 residues. Germline values: CDR1 SEHNR, CDR2 FQNEAQ (reference sequence). Losses at the gene ends were 3 bases for V and 4 bases for J; bases not matched to a gene: 7. CDR3 sequence reads: CASSLGQGIASDTQYF. In DNA, the CDR3 is TGTGCCAGCAGCTTGGGACAGGGGATTGCCTCAGATACGCAGTATTTT.

This clonotype was seen a handful of times. The rearrangement joins TRBV6-1 to TRBJ2-2, with D maybe TRBD2 (5 bases). V lost 5 bases, J lost 7 bases, and 14 bases lay in between. CDR3 size: 14 residues. From germline, CDR1 is MNHNS and CDR2 SASEGT. CDR3 loop: CASSSGEQVGELFF. The CDR3 DNA follows: TGTGCCAGCAGTAGTGGGGAGCAGGTCGGGGAGCTGTTTTTT.

The chain couples TRBV12-5 to TRBJ2-1; tentative D call: TRBD2 (5 bases). This CDR3 is 13 amino acids long. Deletions cut 6 bases from V and 7 bases from J, with 13 bases between. Germline V gene data show CDR1 as LGHNT and CDR2 as FRNRAP. CDR3 coding DNA: TGTGCTAGTGGCCCCGGAGGTAGGAATGAGCAGTTCTTC. This gives the protein CASGPGGRNEQFF.

This clonotype has a count of ten or more. The chain carries TRBV7-6 and TRBJ2-3; a weak D match, TRBD2 (6 bases). Trimming took 5 bases from V and 4 from J, leaving 19 bases between them. Germline V gene sequence: CDR1 SGHVS, CDR2 FNYEAQ. The CDR3 is made up of 16 amino acids. CDR3 sequence reads: CASSPPGWEEPDTQYF. CDR3 coding DNA: TGTGCCAGCAGCCCCCCTGGGTGGGAGGAACCAGATACGCAGTATTTT.